One and the same sample provided the 26 T cell receptor beta chains below, sequenced in a study of blood T cell repertoires in COVID-19. Sequenced by immunoSEQ multiplex PCR; TCRdb stores in-frame clones only, minus some. Here the sample spans 55,000 to 75,000 clones, around 87% being singletons. The sequencing sample was made of peripheral blood. These receptors all stem from a man aged 50 to 60 with active COVID-19.

The chain has TRBV23-1 and TRBJ1-5, with 7 positions matching TRBD1. TRBV23-1 qualifies as an ORF whose function is uncertain. Trimming removed 7 bases from V and 2 bases from J; junction bases left unmatched: 14. The CDR3 is 17 residues long. The CDR3 here is CASITGTADRGNQPQHF. The CDR3 bases are TGCGCCAGCATCACCGGGACAGCCGACAGGGGCAATCAGCCCCAGCATTTT.

This chain uses TRBV7-9 with TRBJ2-5, with 10 positions matching TRBD1. This CDR3 has 15 amino acids. With V trimmed by 3 bases and J by 6 bases, 7 bases remained unmatched. Germline V gene lookup returns CDR1 SEHNR and CDR2 FQNEAQ (reference sequence). DNA for the CDR3: TGTGCCAGCAGCTTCGGACAGGGGGGTCTAAAGACCCAGTACTTC. It encodes CASSFGQGGLKTQYF.

The genes are TRBV7-9 and TRBJ2-2; weak D call: TRBD1 (5 bases). This CDR3 contains 14 residues. Germline CDR1 is SEHNR and CDR2 is FQNEAQ (reference sequence). V lost 5 bases and J 5 bases, leaving 12 bases between the germline ends. The CDR3 coding sequence is TGTGCCAGCAGCCCCAGGGTTAGTACCGGGGAGCTGTTTTTT. Translating it yields CASSPRVSTGELFF.

In its sample, this clone was seen a few times. The V gene is TRBV7-3, the J gene TRBJ2-3; maybe TRBD2 (5 bases). The CDR3 consists of 15 residues. The V and J ends lost 5 bases and 0 bases respectively, with 12 bases between them. CDR1 is SGHTA and CDR2 is FQGTGA in the germline V gene. CDR3 in amino acids: CASSPPGGSTDTQYF. The CDR3, as DNA: TGTGCCAGCAGCCCACCTGGCGGGAGCACAGATACGCAGTATTTT.

The chain couples TRBV28 to TRBJ2-1, with D tentatively TRBD2 (5 bases). The germline V gene encodes CDR1 MDHEN and CDR2 SYDVKM. The CDR3 runs to 12 residues. Trimming took off 6 bases at V and 15 bases at J, with 18 bases between the two ends. In nucleotides, the CDR3 is TGTGCCAGCAGACCTCAGACTATGGAGGTGTTCTTC. Amino acid sequence: CASRPQTMEVFF.

This clone was recorded only once. The rearrangement joins TRBV19 to TRBJ2-5, with TRBD1 matching over 7 bases. Looked up from germline, CDR1 is LNHDA and CDR2 is SQIVND (reference sequence). The CDR3 is 16 residues long. V lost 7 bases and J lost 1; bases outside the gene matches: 12. The CDR3 nucleotides read TGTGCCAGTACCCAAGAAGGGGACAGACTCCAAGAGACCCAGTACTTC. Amino acid sequence: CASTQEGDRLQETQYF.

This clone has a handful of counts. The chain recombines TRBV29-1 with TRBJ1-2; D is perhaps TRBD1 (6 bases). The germline CDR1 and CDR2 sequences are SQVTM and ANQGSEA. V lost 1 base and J lost 8, with 11 bases in between. The CDR3 loop spans 12 amino acids. This CDR3 reads CSVEAGEGGYTF. DNA for the CDR3: TGCAGCGTTGAAGCAGGGGAAGGCGGCTACACCTTC.

This clone was seen once. This chain uses TRBV6-5 with TRBJ2-7; 8 nucleotides align to TRBD1. This CDR3 is built from 14 residues. Trimming cost V 6 bases and J 3 bases; bases outside gene matches: 7. Germline V gene data show CDR1 as MNHEY and CDR2 as SVGAGI. The CDR3: CASSPTGDFYEQYF. The CDR3 DNA reads as TGTGCCAGCAGCCCGACAGGGGATTTCTACGAGCAGTACTTC.

This clone has a handful of counts. The CDR3 DNA reads TGTGCCAGCAGCTCACAGGGGGCTAGTGGAAACACCATATATTTT. This translates into CASSSQGASGNTIYF. The chain carries TRBV9 and TRBJ1-3, with TRBD1 matching over 9 bases. This CDR3 region has 15 residues. From germline, CDR1 is SGDLS and CDR2 YYNGEE. J lost 3 bases, V lost 4 bases, and 5 bases had no gene match.

The chain joins TRBV6-5 to TRBJ1-2; D perhaps matches TRBD1 (6 bases). Germline loops: CDR1 MNHEY, CDR2 SVGAGI. The V and J ends lost 6 bases and 8 bases respectively, with 19 bases between them. The CDR3 contains 14 residues. The CDR3 loop reads CASSLRRGTGGYTF. DNA of the CDR3: TGTGCCAGCAGCTTACGACGGGGTACAGGGGGCTACACCTTC.

The rearrangement links TRBV2 to TRBJ1-4, with no clear D. V was pared by 5 bases and J by 5 bases, with 9 bases between. CDR1 is SNHLY, CDR2 FYNNEI, per germline. The CDR3 spans 13 residues. CDR3 DNA sequence: TGTGCCAGCAGTTTGCTAACGAATGAAAAACTGTTTTTT. Its translation is CASSLLTNEKLFF.

This clone has only a few counts. The chain is built from TRBV7-2 and TRBJ1-6; TRBD1 matches at 7 bases. This CDR3 comprises 16 residues. The V segment lost 5 bases and the J segment 0 bases; nucleotides outside the gene matches: 4. Germline CDR1 is SGHTA and CDR2 is FQGNSA. As DNA, the CDR3 is TGTGCCAGCAGCAGGAGACAGGGCTCCTATAATTCACCCCTCCACTTT. Translation: CASSRRQGSYNSPLHF. Drawing the rest from reference TRBV7-2 and TRBJ1-6, the complete variable domain is GAGVSQSPSNKVTEKGKDVELRCDPISGHTALYWYRQSLGQGLEFLIYFQGNSAPDKSGLPSDRFSAERTGGSVSTLTIQRTQQEDSAVYLCASSRRQGSYNSPLHFGNGTRLTVT.

In its sample, this clone was seen once. The V and J genes are TRBV29-1 and TRBJ2-7; the match to TRBD1 covers 9 bases. CDR3 length: 12 amino acids. CDR1 SQVTM and CDR2 ANQGSEA come from the germline V gene. V was pared by 5 bases and J by 4 bases, with 3 bases of the junction left unmatched. The CDR3 bases are TGCAGCGTTCTTGACAGGGGGTACGAGCAGTACTTC. It is translated as CSVLDRGYEQYF.

The chain carries TRBV5-5 and TRBJ2-2; TRBD1 aligns across 9 bases. J was trimmed by 7 bases and V by 4 bases; bases with no gene match: 11. The CDR3 has 16 residues. CDR1 SGHKS and CDR2 YYEKEE come from the germline V gene (reference sequence). The CDR3 reads CASSLMSGTGYGELFF. The CDR3 nucleotides read TGTGCCAGCAGCCTAATGTCGGGGACAGGGTACGGGGAGCTGTTTTTT.

The J gene is TRBJ1-2, the V gene TRBV27; 9 nucleotides match TRBD1. Germline values: CDR1 MNHEY, CDR2 SMNVEV (reference sequence). Germline trimming cut 2 bases from V and 3 bases from J; bases unmatched to any gene: 10. The length of the CDR3 is 17 residues. The CDR3 is CASSLSEGDRVDYGYTF. The CDR3 DNA reads TGTGCCAGCAGTTTAAGTGAAGGGGACAGGGTTGACTATGGCTACACCTTC.

The V call is TRBV18, the J call TRBJ2-7; 9 bases are a match to TRBD1. CDR1 is KGHSH, CDR2 LQKENI, per germline. This CDR3 contains 16 residues. Trimming took 6 bases from V and 5 from J; bases not matched to a gene: 14. The CDR3 region has the DNA TGTGCCAGCTCCCCCCCCGGACAGGGGAGATTCCACGAGCAGTACTTC. Translated: CASSPPGQGRFHEQYF.

V and J are TRBV9 and TRBJ1-3; D remains ambiguous. CDR1 is SGDLS, CDR2 YYNGEE, per germline. The CDR3 length is 16 residues. V lost 0 bases and J lost 0, with 10 bases in between. The CDR3 loop reads CASSVGSSVSGNTIYF. DNA of the CDR3: TGTGCCAGCAGCGTAGGATCGAGCGTCTCTGGAAACACCATATATTTT.

Here the CDR3 DNA reads TGTGCCAGCACCCCACCGGATGAGGACACACGTGCGGGCTACACCTTC. Protein: CASTPPDEDTRAGYTF. V is TRBV6-2 or TRBV6-3 and J is TRBJ1-2, with D perhaps matching TRBD1 (5 bases). The CDR3 length is 16 residues. The germline V gene has CDR1 MNHEY and CDR2 SVGEGT. The V end was cut by 7 bases, the J end by 8 bases, with 26 bases between.

The CDR3 spells CASSSASGGTDTQYF. The CDR3 region has the DNA TGTGCCAGCAGCTCGGCTAGCGGGGGCACAGATACGCAGTATTTT. This rearrangement joins TRBV5-4 to TRBJ2-3; 9 bases are a match to TRBD2. Germline CDR1 reads SGHNT; CDR2 reads YYREEE (reference sequence). This CDR3 has 15 residues. The V and J ends lost 3 bases and 1 base, in that order; junction bases with no gene match: 3.

The chain recombines TRBV28 with TRBJ1-4, with TRBD1 matching 8 bases. The CDR3 has 14 amino acids. Trimming cost V 8 bases and J 5 bases; bases outside gene matches: 7. The germline V gene has CDR1 MDHEN and CDR2 SYDVKM. As DNA, the CDR3 is TGTGCCAGCGCTACACAGGGGGGGAATGAAAAACTGTTTTTT. Translated, it gives CASATQGGNEKLFF.

The V call is TRBV2, the J call TRBJ1-1, with a tentative D call TRBD1 (5 bases). CDR1 and CDR2 from the germline V gene are SNHLY and FYNNEI. The CDR3 sequence is 14 residues long. Deletions cut 2 bases from V and 1 base from J, with 8 bases between. For the CDR3, the DNA is TGTGCCAGCAGTGAACGACAGACGAACACTGAAGCTTTCTTT. Residues: CASSERQTNTEAFF.

The rearrangement joins TRBV7-2 to TRBJ1-3; no clear D. The CDR3 length is 15 residues. Germline CDR1 reads SGHTA; CDR2 reads FQGNSA. Trimming took off 5 bases at V and 2 bases at J, with 13 bases between the two ends. The CDR3: CASSLSRGPGNTIYF. Here the CDR3 DNA reads TGTGCCAGCAGCCTGTCTCGCGGGCCTGGAAACACCATATATTTT.

The chain employs TRBV5-8 and TRBJ2-1; 14 bases are a match to TRBD2. The germline V gene encodes CDR1 SGHTS and CDR2 YDEGEE. This CDR3 has 16 residues. V shed 4 bases, J shed 10 bases, and the junction held 10 bases outside the gene matches. CDR3 sequence: CASSATSGRVLKEQFF. The CDR3, as DNA: TGTGCCAGCAGCGCGACTAGCGGGAGGGTCTTGAAGGAGCAGTTCTTC.

The genes are TRBV11-1 and TRBJ2-7, with D possibly being TRBD1 (7 bases). Germline assignment: CDR1 SGHAT and CDR2 FQDESV (reference sequence). The CDR3 covers 15 residues. Trimming removed 6 bases from V and 3 bases from J, with 18 bases in between. CDR3 DNA sequence: TGTGCCAGCAGTGTTTTGGAGGGGGCAGGCTACGAGCAGTACTTC. Translated: CASSVLEGAGYEQYF.

The CDR3: CASSLTLNTNYGYTF. CDR3 bases: TGTGCCAGCAGCTTGACCCTCAATACAAACTATGGCTACACCTTC. The chain has TRBV5-6 and TRBJ1-2; D uncertain. Trimming removed 1 base from V and 2 bases from J, with 12 bases in between. Germline values: CDR1 SGHDT, CDR2 YYEEEE. The CDR3 extends over 15 amino acids.

The chain joins TRBV19 to TRBJ1-4; D gene uncertain. Germline CDR1 and CDR2: LNHDA and SQIVND (reference sequence). The CDR3 covers 17 residues. Trimming left V 3 bases short and J 6 bases short, with 20 bases between. The DNA for the CDR3 is TGTGCCAGTAGTATCCTCAAAACCTCCAAACCGGATGAAAAACTGTTTTTT. Translation: CASSILKTSKPDEKLFF.